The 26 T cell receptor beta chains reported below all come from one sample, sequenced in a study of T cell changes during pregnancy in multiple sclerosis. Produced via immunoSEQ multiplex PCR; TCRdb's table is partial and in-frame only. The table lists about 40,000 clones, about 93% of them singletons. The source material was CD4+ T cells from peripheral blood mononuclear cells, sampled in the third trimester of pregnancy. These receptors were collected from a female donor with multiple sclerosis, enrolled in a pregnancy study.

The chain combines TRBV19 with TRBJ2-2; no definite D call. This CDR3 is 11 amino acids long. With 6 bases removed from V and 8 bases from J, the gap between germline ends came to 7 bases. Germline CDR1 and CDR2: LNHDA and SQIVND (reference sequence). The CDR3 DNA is TGTGCCAGTAGCACTATTGGGGAGCTGTTTTTT. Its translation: CASSTIGELFF.

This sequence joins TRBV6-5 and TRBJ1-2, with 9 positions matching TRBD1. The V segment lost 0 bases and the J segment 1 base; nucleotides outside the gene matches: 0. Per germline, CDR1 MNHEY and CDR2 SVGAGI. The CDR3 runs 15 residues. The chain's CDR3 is CASSYSGQGNYGYTF. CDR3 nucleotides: TGTGCCAGCAGTTACTCGGGACAGGGTAACTATGGCTACACCTTC.

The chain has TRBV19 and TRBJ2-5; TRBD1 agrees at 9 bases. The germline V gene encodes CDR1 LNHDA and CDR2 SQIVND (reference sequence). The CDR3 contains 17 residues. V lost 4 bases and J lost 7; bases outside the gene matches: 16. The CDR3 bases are TGTGCCAGTAGTAACCGGCCGGGACAGGGAGTCTCAGGGACCCAGTACTTC. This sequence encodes CASSNRPGQGVSGTQYF.

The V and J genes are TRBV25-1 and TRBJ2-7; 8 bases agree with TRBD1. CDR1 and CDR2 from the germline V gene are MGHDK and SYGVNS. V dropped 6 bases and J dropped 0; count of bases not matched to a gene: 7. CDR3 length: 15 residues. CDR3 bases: TGTGCCAGCAGCCGTACCAGGGGGCTCTCCTACGAGCAGTACTTC. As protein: CASSRTRGLSYEQYF.

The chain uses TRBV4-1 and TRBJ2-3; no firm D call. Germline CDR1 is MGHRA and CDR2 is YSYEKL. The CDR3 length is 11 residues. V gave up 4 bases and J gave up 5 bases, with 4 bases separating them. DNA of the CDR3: TGCGCCAGCAGCCCCGGAGATACGCAGTATTTT. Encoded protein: CASSPGDTQYF.

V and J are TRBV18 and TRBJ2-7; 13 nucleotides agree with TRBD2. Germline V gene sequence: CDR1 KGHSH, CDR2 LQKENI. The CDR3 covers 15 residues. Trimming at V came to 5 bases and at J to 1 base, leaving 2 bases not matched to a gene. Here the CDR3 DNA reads TGTGCCAGCTCATCGACTAGCGGGAGGTCCTACGAGCAGTACTTC. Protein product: CASSSTSGRSYEQYF. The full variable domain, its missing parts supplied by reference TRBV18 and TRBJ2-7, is NAGVMQNPRHLVRRRGQEARLRCSPMKGHSHVYWYRQLPEEGLKFMVYLQKENIIDESGMPKERFSAEFPKEGPSILRIQQVVRGDSAAYFCASSSTSGRSYEQYFGPGTRLTVT.

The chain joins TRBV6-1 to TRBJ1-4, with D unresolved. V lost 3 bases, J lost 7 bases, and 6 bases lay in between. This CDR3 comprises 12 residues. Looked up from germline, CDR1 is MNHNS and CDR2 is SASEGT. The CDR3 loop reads CASSEVREKLFF. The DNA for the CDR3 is TGTGCCAGCAGTGAGGTGCGTGAAAAACTGTTTTTT.

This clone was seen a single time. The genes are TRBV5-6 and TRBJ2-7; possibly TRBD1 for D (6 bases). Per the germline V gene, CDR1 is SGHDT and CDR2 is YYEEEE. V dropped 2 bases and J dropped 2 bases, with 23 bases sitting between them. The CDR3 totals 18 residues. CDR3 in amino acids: CASSLVPTIGTNAYEQYF. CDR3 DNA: TGTGCCAGCAGCTTAGTTCCCACAATTGGGACAAACGCCTACGAGCAGTACTTC.

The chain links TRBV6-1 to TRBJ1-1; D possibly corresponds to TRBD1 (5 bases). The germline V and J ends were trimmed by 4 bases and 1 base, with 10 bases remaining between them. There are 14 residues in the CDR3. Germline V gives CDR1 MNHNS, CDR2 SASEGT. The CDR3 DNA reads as TGTGCCAGCAGTGGCGGGGCCTGGAACACTGAAGCTTTCTTT. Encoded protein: CASSGGAWNTEAFF.

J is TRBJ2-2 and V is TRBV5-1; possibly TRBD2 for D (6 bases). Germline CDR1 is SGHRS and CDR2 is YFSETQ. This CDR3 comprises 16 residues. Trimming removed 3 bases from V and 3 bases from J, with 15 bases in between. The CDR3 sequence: CASSSGLGGDTGELFF. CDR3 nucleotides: TGCGCCAGCAGCTCGGGATTGGGGGGTGACACCGGGGAGCTGTTTTTT.

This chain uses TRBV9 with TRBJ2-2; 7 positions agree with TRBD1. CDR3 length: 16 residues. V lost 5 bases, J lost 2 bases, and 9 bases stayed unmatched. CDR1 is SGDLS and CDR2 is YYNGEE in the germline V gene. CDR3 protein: CASSTGAPLNTGELFF. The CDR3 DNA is TGTGCCAGCAGTACAGGGGCCCCCCTAAACACCGGGGAGCTGTTTTTT.

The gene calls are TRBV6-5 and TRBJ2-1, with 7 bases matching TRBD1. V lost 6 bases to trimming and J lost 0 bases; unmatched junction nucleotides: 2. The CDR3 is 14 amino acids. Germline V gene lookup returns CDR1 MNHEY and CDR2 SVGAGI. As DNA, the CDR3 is TGTGCCAGCAGAACAGGGGCCTCCTACAATGAGCAGTTCTTC. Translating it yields CASRTGASYNEQFF.

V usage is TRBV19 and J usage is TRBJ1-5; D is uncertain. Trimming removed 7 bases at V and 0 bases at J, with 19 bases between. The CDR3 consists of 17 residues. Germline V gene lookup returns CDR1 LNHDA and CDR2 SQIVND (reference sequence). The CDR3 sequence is CASTSTGGGHSNQPQHF. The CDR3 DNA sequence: TGTGCCAGTACCTCTACGGGAGGCGGCCATAGCAATCAGCCCCAGCATTTT.

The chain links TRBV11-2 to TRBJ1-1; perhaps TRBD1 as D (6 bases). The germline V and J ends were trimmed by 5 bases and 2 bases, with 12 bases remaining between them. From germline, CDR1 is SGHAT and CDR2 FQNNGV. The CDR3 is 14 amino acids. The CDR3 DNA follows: TGTGCCAGCAGCGTGGGACACTTAAACACTGAAGCTTTCTTT. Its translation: CASSVGHLNTEAFF.

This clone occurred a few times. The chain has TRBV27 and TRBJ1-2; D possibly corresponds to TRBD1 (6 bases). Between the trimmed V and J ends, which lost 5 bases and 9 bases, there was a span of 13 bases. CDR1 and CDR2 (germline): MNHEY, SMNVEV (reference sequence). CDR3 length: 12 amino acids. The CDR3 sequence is CASSLQGSSYTF. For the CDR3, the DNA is TGTGCCAGCAGTCTACAGGGTTCTAGCTACACCTTC.

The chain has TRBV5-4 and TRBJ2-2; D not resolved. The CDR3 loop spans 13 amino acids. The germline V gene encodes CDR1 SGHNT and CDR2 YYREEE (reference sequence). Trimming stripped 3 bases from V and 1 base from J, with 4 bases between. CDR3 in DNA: TGTGCCAGCAGCTCCTTGAACACCGGGGAGCTGTTTTTT. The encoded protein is CASSSLNTGELFF.

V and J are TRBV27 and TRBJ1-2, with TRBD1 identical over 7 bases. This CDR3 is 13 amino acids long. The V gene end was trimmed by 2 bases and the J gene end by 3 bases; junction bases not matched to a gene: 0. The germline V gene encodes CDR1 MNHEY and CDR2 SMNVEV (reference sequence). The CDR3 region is CASSLDRDYGYTF. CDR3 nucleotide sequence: TGTGCCAGCAGTTTAGACAGGGACTATGGCTACACCTTC.

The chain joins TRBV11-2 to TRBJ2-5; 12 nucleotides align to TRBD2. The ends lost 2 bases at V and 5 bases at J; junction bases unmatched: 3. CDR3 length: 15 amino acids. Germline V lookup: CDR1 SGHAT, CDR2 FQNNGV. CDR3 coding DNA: TGTGCCAGCAGCTTATCTAGCGGGAGGGGGGAGACCCAGTACTTC. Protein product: CASSLSSGRGETQYF.

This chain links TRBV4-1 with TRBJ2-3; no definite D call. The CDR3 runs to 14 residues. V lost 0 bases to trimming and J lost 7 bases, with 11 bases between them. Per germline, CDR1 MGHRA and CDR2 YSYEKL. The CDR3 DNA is TGCGCCAGCAGCCAAGACCAGGCGTTGAATACGCAGTATTTT. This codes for CASSQDQALNTQYF.

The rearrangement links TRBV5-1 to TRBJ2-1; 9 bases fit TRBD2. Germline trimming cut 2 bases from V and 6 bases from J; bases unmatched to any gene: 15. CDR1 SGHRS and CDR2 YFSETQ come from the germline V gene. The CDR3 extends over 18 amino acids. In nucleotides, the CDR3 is TGCGCCAGCAGCTTTGGGGCTAGCGGGAATACAGGCCCCAATGAGCAGTTCTTC. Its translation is CASSFGASGNTGPNEQFF.

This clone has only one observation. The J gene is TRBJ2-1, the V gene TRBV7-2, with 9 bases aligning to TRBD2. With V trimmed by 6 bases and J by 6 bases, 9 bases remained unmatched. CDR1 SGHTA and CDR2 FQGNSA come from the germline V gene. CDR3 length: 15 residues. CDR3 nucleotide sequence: TGTGCCAGCAGTGCTAGCGGGACCACGGGCAATGAGCAGTTCTTC. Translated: CASSASGTTGNEQFF.

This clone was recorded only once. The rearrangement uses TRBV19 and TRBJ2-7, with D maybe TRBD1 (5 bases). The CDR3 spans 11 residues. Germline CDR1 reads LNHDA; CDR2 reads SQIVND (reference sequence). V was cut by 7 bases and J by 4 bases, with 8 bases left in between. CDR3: CASKGIYEQYF. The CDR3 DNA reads TGTGCCAGTAAGGGGATTTACGAGCAGTACTTC.

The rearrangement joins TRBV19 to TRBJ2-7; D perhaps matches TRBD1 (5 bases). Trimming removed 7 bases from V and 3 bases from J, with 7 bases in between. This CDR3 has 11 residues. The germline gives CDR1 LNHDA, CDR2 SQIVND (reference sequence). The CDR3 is CASTDSYEQYF. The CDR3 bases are TGTGCCAGTACCGACAGCTACGAGCAGTACTTC.

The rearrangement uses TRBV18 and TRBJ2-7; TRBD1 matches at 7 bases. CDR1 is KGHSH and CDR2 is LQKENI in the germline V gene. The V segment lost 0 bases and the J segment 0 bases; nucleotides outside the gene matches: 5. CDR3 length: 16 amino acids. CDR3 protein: CASSPPGQFFSYEQYF. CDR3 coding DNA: TGTGCCAGCTCACCACCGGGACAGTTCTTCTCCTACGAGCAGTACTTC.

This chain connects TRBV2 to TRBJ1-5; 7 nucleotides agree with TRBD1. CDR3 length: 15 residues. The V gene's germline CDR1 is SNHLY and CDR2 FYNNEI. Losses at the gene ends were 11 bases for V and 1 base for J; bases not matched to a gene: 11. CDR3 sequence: CAGGRGAESNQPQHF. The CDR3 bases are TGTGCCGGTGGCAGGGGGGCCGAGAGCAATCAGCCCCAGCATTTT.

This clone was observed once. As DNA, the CDR3 is TGTGCCAGCTCCCAAAGCCGGACAGGAGGCGAGCAGTACTTC. Translation: CASSQSRTGGEQYF. The chain links TRBV19 to TRBJ2-7, with 7 bases aligning to TRBD1. CDR1 LNHDA and CDR2 SQIVND come from the germline V gene (reference sequence). Unmatched junction bases numbered 14, after V lost 9 bases and J lost 6 bases. The CDR3 has 14 amino acids. Full variable domain (missing parts from reference TRBV19 and TRBJ2-7): DGGITQSPKYLFRKEGQNVTLSCEQNLNHDAMYWYRQDPGQGLRLIYYSQIVNDFQKGDIAEGYSVSREKKESFPLTVTSAQKNPTAFYLCASSQSRTGGEQYFGPGTRLTVT.